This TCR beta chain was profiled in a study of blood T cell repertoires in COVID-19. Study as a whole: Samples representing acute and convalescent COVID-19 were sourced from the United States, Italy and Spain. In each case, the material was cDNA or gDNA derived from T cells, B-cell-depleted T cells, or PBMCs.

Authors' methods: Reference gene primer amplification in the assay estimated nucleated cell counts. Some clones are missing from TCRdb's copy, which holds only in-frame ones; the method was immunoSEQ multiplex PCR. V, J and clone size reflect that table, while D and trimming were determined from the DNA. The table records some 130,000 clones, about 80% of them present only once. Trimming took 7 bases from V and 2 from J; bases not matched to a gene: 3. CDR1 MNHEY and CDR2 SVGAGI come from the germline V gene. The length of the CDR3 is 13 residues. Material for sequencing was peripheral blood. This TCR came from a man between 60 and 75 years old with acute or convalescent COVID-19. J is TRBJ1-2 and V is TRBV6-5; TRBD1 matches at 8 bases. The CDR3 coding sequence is TGTGCCAGCAATCGACAGGGGAACTATGGCTACACCTTC. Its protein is CASNRQGNYGYTF.